Below are 23 T cell receptor beta chains sequenced from a single sample in a study of cytomegalovirus exposure and HLA in healthy donors. 60 Vbeta and 13 Jbeta primers were used in PCR. TCRdb's table, derived via immunoSEQ multiplex PCR, lists solely in-frame clones and lacks some. The table has over 150,000 clones, 80% to 85% seen once. The source material was PBMCs. These TCRs come from a man between 50 and 59 years old in good health and CMV-seronegative.

The V and J genes are TRBV15 and TRBJ1-5; a possible D gene is TRBD1 (5 bases). Trimming removed 0 bases from V and 4 bases from J, with 13 bases in between. Per the germline V gene, CDR1 is LNHNV and CDR2 is YYDKDF (reference sequence). This CDR3 is 16 amino acids long. CDR3 nucleotides: TGTGCCACCAGCAGAGATATCCAGGGCCGGAATCAGCCCCAGCATTTT. Protein: CATSRDIQGRNQPQHF.

The CDR3 DNA sequence: TGTGCCAGCAGCCCCGCCCTGGGGGGCGAGCAGTACTTC. Its translation: CASSPALGGEQYF. The chain links TRBV7-9 to TRBJ2-7, with TRBD2 as a possible D gene (6 bases). V lost 5 bases and J lost 6, with 14 bases in between. CDR3 size: 13 residues. Germline V gene data show CDR1 as SEHNR and CDR2 as FQNEAQ (reference sequence).

The CDR3, as DNA: TGTGCCAGCAGGGGACAGGGTTCCTCTGGAAACACCATATATTTT. Translating it yields CASRGQGSSGNTIYF. The rearrangement uses TRBV6-6 and TRBJ1-3; the match to TRBD1 covers 9 bases. This CDR3 is built from 15 residues. The J segment lost 0 bases and the V segment lost 6 bases, leaving 3 bases of the junction unmatched. Germline V lookup: CDR1 MNHNY, CDR2 SVGAGI (reference sequence).

The V gene is TRBV6-6, the J gene TRBJ2-7, with no clear D. Per germline, CDR1 MNHNY and CDR2 SVGAGI (reference sequence). Deletions cut 4 bases from V and 2 bases from J, with 15 bases between. The CDR3 has 15 residues. CDR3 sequence: CASSSSQANPYEQYF. The CDR3 DNA reads TGTGCCAGCAGTTCCTCCCAGGCCAACCCCTACGAGCAGTACTTC.

This rearrangement joins TRBV6-6 to TRBJ1-5, with 8 positions matching TRBD1. The CDR3 is 15 residues long. J gave up 2 bases and V 0 bases, and 0 bases lay outside the gene matches. Looked up from germline, CDR1 is MNHNY and CDR2 is SVGAGI (reference sequence). In DNA, the CDR3 is TGTGCCAGCAGTTACTCGGACAGGGGCAATCAGCCCCAGCATTTT. This codes for CASSYSDRGNQPQHF.

V gene TRBV27 combines with J gene TRBJ2-3; D is unresolved. V dropped 1 base and J dropped 4 bases, with 12 bases sitting between them. Germline V gives CDR1 MNHEY, CDR2 SMNVEV (reference sequence). CDR3 length: 15 residues. CDR3 sequence: CASSLWRKSADTQYF. The CDR3 DNA is TGTGCCAGCAGTTTATGGCGGAAAAGCGCAGATACGCAGTATTTT.

The chain employs TRBV11-3 and TRBJ2-6; 10 positions agree with TRBD1. Trimming took 5 bases from V and 3 from J; bases not matched to a gene: 10. The CDR3 has 18 amino acids. The germline V gene encodes CDR1 SGHNT and CDR2 YENEEA. CDR3 DNA: TGTGCCAGCAGCAGGAGCCCGGGACAGGGGAATGGGGCCAACGTCCTGACTTTC. This codes for CASSRSPGQGNGANVLTF. The full variable domain, with the rest looked up from reference TRBV11-3 and TRBJ2-6, is EAGVVQSPRYKIIEKKQPVAFWCNPISGHNTLYWYLQNLGQGPELLIRYENEEAVDDSQLPKDRFSAERLKGVDSTLKIQPAELGDSAVYLCASSRSPGQGNGANVLTFGAGSRLTVL.

J is TRBJ2-3 and V is TRBV7-2, with D tentatively TRBD2 (6 bases). CDR3 size: 15 residues. V lost 4 bases to trimming and J lost 2 bases, with 13 bases between them. Germline CDR1 and CDR2: SGHTA and FQGNSA. In DNA, the CDR3 is TGTGCCAGCAGCTCTACTCGGGAGAACACAGATACGCAGTATTTT. Protein: CASSSTRENTDTQYF.

CDR3 residues: CASSLNLAGGPRWETQYF. The CDR3 bases are TGTGCCAGCAGCTTAAATTTGGCGGGGGGGCCTCGGTGGGAGACCCAGTACTTC. This chain connects TRBV7-8 to TRBJ2-5; 9 nucleotides match TRBD2. The germline CDR1 and CDR2 sequences are SGHVS and FQNEAQ. The CDR3 totals 18 residues. J lost 5 bases, V lost 2 bases, and 15 bases had no gene match.

V and J are TRBV6-1 and TRBJ1-2; D gene uncertain. Germline V gene data show CDR1 as MNHNS and CDR2 as SASEGT. The ends were cut back, 4 bases at V and 2 bases at J, with 14 bases in the middle. There are 15 residues in the CDR3. In DNA, the CDR3 is TGTGCCAGCAGTGCCTCCAGGACGGGGAACTATGGCTACACCTTC. Translated, it gives CASSASRTGNYGYTF.

J is TRBJ2-1 and V is TRBV14, with unresolved D. Trimming cost V 4 bases and J 6 bases, with 7 bases left between them. Germline CDR1 reads SGHDN; CDR2 reads FVKESK. The CDR3 loop spans 12 amino acids. The DNA of the CDR3 is TGTGCCAGCAGCCCAAGCCGCAATGAGCAGTTCTTC. Its translation: CASSPSRNEQFF.

This chain uses TRBV7-3 with TRBJ1-6, with unresolved D. Germline-derived CDR1 and CDR2 are SGHTA and FQGTGA. Trimming took 4 bases from V and 9 from J, leaving 13 bases between them. CDR3 size: 14 residues. The CDR3 bases are TGTGCCAGCAGCTACACGGGGAATAGTTCACCCCTCCACTTT. Translated, it gives CASSYTGNSSPLHF.

CDR3: CASSSRGGEPYEQYF. CDR3 coding DNA: TGTGCCAGCAGTTCTCGTGGGGGGGAGCCCTACGAGCAGTACTTC. V usage is TRBV7-9 and J usage is TRBJ2-7, with 7 bases lining up with TRBD2. This CDR3 is built from 15 residues. V lost 6 bases, J lost 2 bases, and 10 bases stayed unmatched. Germline V gene lookup returns CDR1 SEHNR and CDR2 FQNEAQ (reference sequence).

V usage is TRBV7-9 and J usage is TRBJ2-5, with 9 positions matching TRBD1. CDR1 and CDR2 (germline): SEHNR, FQNEAQ (reference sequence). Germline trimming cut 5 bases from V and 4 bases from J; bases unmatched to any gene: 14. This CDR3 spans 17 amino acids. Written as DNA, the CDR3 is TGTGCCAGCAGCCCAAAAACAAGGACAGGGGACGGAGAGACCCAGTACTTC. This codes for CASSPKTRTGDGETQYF.

The chain joins TRBV19 to TRBJ2-2, with D perhaps matching TRBD1 (5 bases). The CDR3 consists of 15 residues. Germline assignment: CDR1 LNHDA and CDR2 SQIVND (reference sequence). V lost 8 bases and J 4 bases, leaving 17 bases between the germline ends. The CDR3 sequence: CASGVWGGGTGELFF. CDR3 DNA sequence: TGTGCCAGTGGGGTTTGGGGCGGTGGCACCGGGGAGCTGTTTTTT.

The CDR3 loop reads CASRKYRDINQPQHF. The CDR3 region has the DNA TGTGCCAGCAGGAAATACCGGGACATTAATCAGCCCCAGCATTTT. The rearrangement links TRBV6-5 to TRBJ1-5; the D gene is possibly TRBD1 (6 bases). The CDR3 totals 15 residues. V gave up 6 bases and J gave up 4 bases, with 16 bases separating them. The germline gives CDR1 MNHEY, CDR2 SVGAGI.

The rearrangement joins TRBV28 to TRBJ2-6; TRBD1 is a possible D gene (6 bases). V dropped 7 bases and J dropped 0 bases, with 19 bases sitting between them. CDR3 size: 18 residues. Germline CDR1 MDHEN, CDR2 SYDVKM. This CDR3 is CASNQPQGVISGANVLTF. CDR3 nucleotide sequence: TGTGCCAGCAACCAACCACAGGGCGTTATCTCTGGGGCCAACGTCCTGACTTTC.

The chain uses TRBV30 and TRBJ2-5, with 13 positions matching TRBD2. Per the germline V gene, CDR1 is GTSNPN and CDR2 is SVGIG (reference sequence). This CDR3 is built from 16 residues. CDR3 nucleotide sequence: TGTGTCTTCCTGGCGCGACTAGCGGGGGGACAAGAGACCCAGTACTTC. Its protein is CVFLARLAGGQETQYF. The full variable domain, in which reference TRBV30 and TRBJ2-5 provide the parts outside the CDR3, is SQTIHQWPATLVQPVGSPLSLECTVEGTSNPNLYWYRQAAGRGLQLLFYSVGIGQISSEVPQNLSASRPQDRQFILSSKKLLLSDSGFYLCVFLARLAGGQETQYFGPGTRLLVL.

This clone was recorded a few times. CDR3 amino acids: CASSQLGPFNEQYF. The CDR3 region has the DNA TGTGCCAGCAGCCAACTAGGTCCTTTCAACGAGCAGTACTTC. The V and J genes are TRBV14 and TRBJ2-7; D remains ambiguous. Trimming shortened V by 2 bases and J by 5 bases, and 13 bases separated the two germline ends. Germline lookup yields CDR1 SGHDN and CDR2 FVKESK. CDR3 length equals 14 residues.

The chain is built from TRBV9 and TRBJ2-7; TRBD1 matches 9 bases. The V gene's germline CDR1 is SGDLS and CDR2 YYNGEE. The CDR3 is 14 amino acids. Trimming at V came to 4 bases and at J to 2 bases, leaving 4 bases not matched to a gene. The CDR3 region is CASSPRDRAYEQYF. CDR3 DNA: TGTGCCAGCAGCCCCCGGGACAGGGCCTACGAGCAGTACTTC.

The J gene is TRBJ2-3, the V gene TRBV19; D remains ambiguous. V was shortened by 5 bases and J by 6 bases, with 15 bases between the two germline ends. The CDR3 has 14 residues. From germline, CDR1 is LNHDA and CDR2 SQIVND (reference sequence). The CDR3 DNA reads TGTGCCAGTAGTCCTCTTTTTACAGCCGATACGCAGTATTTT. Protein: CASSPLFTADTQYF.

The rearrangement joins TRBV5-6 to TRBJ1-5; D may be TRBD1 (5 bases). The V end lost 0 bases, the J end lost 7 bases, and 11 bases lay between the germline ends. Germline V gene sequence: CDR1 SGHDT, CDR2 YYEEEE. The CDR3 is 14 amino acids. The CDR3: CASSLGQSRQPQHF. DNA of the CDR3: TGTGCCAGCAGCTTGGGACAGTCACGGCAGCCCCAGCATTTT.

The chain recombines TRBV6-4 with TRBJ1-6; TRBD1 is a possible D gene (5 bases). Germline V gives CDR1 MRHNA, CDR2 SNTAGT. The CDR3 length is 14 residues. Between the trimmed V and J ends, which lost 1 base and 10 bases, there was a span of 11 bases. CDR3 in amino acids: CASSDYQGSSPLHF. CDR3 sequence (DNA): TGTGCCAGCAGTGACTACCAGGGATCGTCACCCCTCCACTTT.